The 9 T cell receptor beta chains in this list originate from one sample, sequenced in a study of blood T cell repertoires in COVID-19. This table comes from immunoSEQ multiplex PCR, and its TCRdb copy is limited to in-frame clones, with some not included. The sample comprises fewer than 200,000 clones, about 88% of which are singletons, and under 2% rests with the top ten. The sample consisted of peripheral blood. These receptors were taken from a man aged 18 to 30 who had recovered from COVID-19.

This clone was recorded once. The chain couples TRBV27 to TRBJ2-7, with TRBD1 identical over 8 bases. The junction had 6 bases not matched to a gene; V was cut back by 6 bases and J by 5 bases. The germline CDR1 and CDR2 sequences are MNHEY and SMNVEV (reference sequence). CDR3 size: 13 residues. DNA for the CDR3: TGTGCCAGCAGAGCGACAGGGGTCGACGAGCAGTACTTC. Protein: CASRATGVDEQYF.

This chain uses TRBV24-1 with TRBJ2-1, with 9 bases that match TRBD1. In germline, CDR1 is KGHDR, CDR2 SFDVKD. This CDR3 contains 18 residues. The V and J ends lost 0 bases and 6 bases, in that order; junction bases with no gene match: 11. Here the CDR3 reads CATSDLDPGTGSRNEQFF. For the CDR3, the DNA is TGTGCCACCAGTGATTTGGATCCCGGGACAGGGTCCCGCAATGAGCAGTTCTTC.

This chain joins TRBV5-4 and TRBJ2-7; 7 bases agree with TRBD1. The CDR3 is made up of 13 amino acids. Losses at the gene ends were 5 bases for V and 6 bases for J; bases not matched to a gene: 8. Germline assignment: CDR1 SGHNT and CDR2 YYREEE (reference sequence). CDR3 loop: CASSSDRDGEQYF. CDR3 coding DNA: TGTGCCAGCAGTTCCGACAGGGATGGCGAGCAGTACTTC.

The chain recombines TRBV6-5 with TRBJ1-5; possibly TRBD1 for D (5 bases). V was shortened by 6 bases and J by 7 bases, with 16 bases between the two germline ends. This CDR3 is built from 14 residues. The germline V gene has CDR1 MNHEY and CDR2 SVGAGI. For the CDR3, the DNA is TGTGCCAGCAGCAGGACACCCCTTGACCAGCCCCAGCATTTT. Protein product: CASSRTPLDQPQHF.

This sequence joins TRBV2 and TRBJ2-7; no definite D call. Germline V gene data show CDR1 as SNHLY and CDR2 as FYNNEI. The ends were cut back, 3 bases at V and 2 bases at J, with 11 bases in the middle. This CDR3 has 14 residues. The CDR3 spells CASSDDGGPYEQYF. In nucleotides, the CDR3 is TGTGCCAGCAGTGACGACGGCGGTCCCTACGAGCAGTACTTC.

This chain connects TRBV7-9 to TRBJ2-1; 11 bases are shared with TRBD2. The CDR3 loop spans 16 amino acids. Germline lookup yields CDR1 SEHNR and CDR2 FQNEAQ (reference sequence). Trimming took 5 bases from V and 0 from J; bases not matched to a gene: 3. The DNA for the CDR3 is TGTGCCAGCAGCCGACTAGCGGGGAGCTCCTACAATGAGCAGTTCTTC. Amino acids: CASSRLAGSSYNEQFF.

The chain employs TRBV7-6 and TRBJ1-1, with TRBD1 as a possible D gene (6 bases). Looked up from germline, CDR1 is SGHVS and CDR2 is FNYEAQ. The CDR3 covers 15 residues. The V end lost 6 bases, the J end lost 0 bases, and 14 bases lay between the germline ends. As DNA, the CDR3 is TGTGCCAGCAGTCAGGGGAGTTTGATGAACACTGAAGCTTTCTTT. It codes for CASSQGSLMNTEAFF.

V is TRBV6-2 or TRBV6-3 and J is TRBJ1-5; 8 positions match TRBD1. Losses at the gene ends were 5 bases for V and 6 bases for J; bases not matched to a gene: 9. Germline V gives CDR1 MNHEY, CDR2 SVGEGT. The CDR3 covers 15 residues. For the CDR3, the DNA is TGTGCCAGCAGTCGAACAGGGGGAGGACTTCAGCCCCAGCATTTT. Its translation is CASSRTGGGLQPQHF.

This clone has only one observation. The chain has TRBV6-5 and TRBJ2-7; 7 bases fit TRBD1. The CDR3 is 15 residues long. Trimming at V came to 6 bases and at J to 7 bases, leaving 15 bases not matched to a gene. Germline-derived CDR1 and CDR2 are MNHEY and SVGAGI. DNA for the CDR3: TGTGCCAGCAGGCCCCAGGGGGTAATCCTACGAGAGCAGTACTTC. Amino acids: CASRPQGVILREQYF.